This TCR beta chain is from a study of regulatory T cells in long-lasting Graves disease. V was trimmed by 5 bases and J by 0 bases, leaving 11 bases between them. This CDR3 has 16 residues. Germline V gives CDR1 MNHNS, CDR2 SASEGT. The study, taken as a whole, reports: Segments TRBV28, TRBJ1-2 and TRBJ2-5 showed preferential usage in persistent disease.

Both iRepertoire HTBI primers and Arm-PCR of CDR3 regions were used to build the TCR beta libraries. TCRdb reanalysed the multiplex PCR reads using MiXCR and keeps one entry per CDR3 protein. This sample has 580,000 or so distinct CDR3 sequences; about 16% occur once, and the top ten carry 12%. This clonotype appeared many times. Its antigen remains unknown. Time point given: newly diagnosed GD, antithyroid drugs for less than 3 months. PBMC RNA was the source of the TCR library. These sequences were also reported in another study, on T cells in Graves' hyperthyroidism and ophthalmopathy.

Specimen: peripheral blood mononuclear cells (PBMCs), collected at new diagnosis, from a patient treated with antithyroid drugs. This TCR came from a young man with Graves disease. The V call is TRBV6-1, the J call TRBJ2-6, with a weak D call TRBD1 (5 bases). CDR3: CASSPDSPSGANVLTF. The CDR3 region has the DNA TGTGCCAGCAGTCCTGACAGCCCCTCTGGGGCCAACGTCCTGACTTTC.